Ten or more counts support the clone carrying this TCR beta chain. The sample is drawn from a study of regulatory T cells in long-lasting Graves disease. In building TCR beta libraries, iRepertoire HTBI primers were used together with Arm-PCR of CDR3 regions. TCRdb called the multiplex PCR reads again in MiXCR, with one record for every CDR3 protein. Here the sample spans about 530,000 distinct CDR3 sequences, 15% to 20% being singletons. The CDR3 is 15 amino acids. Germline CDR1 and CDR2: DFQATT and SNEGSKA (reference sequence). Trimming cost V 0 bases and J 5 bases, with 16 bases left between them. Time point here: newly diagnosed GD, antithyroid drugs for less than 3 months. There was RNA extracted from PBMCs, and the TCR library was made from it. Graves' disease diagnosis was established per American Thyroid Association guidelines. This sample was shared with a second study, whose subject was T cells in Graves' hyperthyroidism and ophthalmopathy. That report adds: First-round RT-PCR of the TCR CDR3 relied on the HTBI primer set.

Sequencing was performed on peripheral blood mononuclear cells (PBMCs), taken at new diagnosis, from a patient treated with antithyroid drugs. The origin of this receptor is a middle-aged woman with Graves disease. The rearrangement links TRBV20-1 to TRBJ1-1; D not resolved. The CDR3 loop is CSARDLVSAATEAFF. The CDR3 DNA reads as TGCAGTGCTAGAGATCTCGTTTCAGCCGCTACTGAAGCTTTCTTT.